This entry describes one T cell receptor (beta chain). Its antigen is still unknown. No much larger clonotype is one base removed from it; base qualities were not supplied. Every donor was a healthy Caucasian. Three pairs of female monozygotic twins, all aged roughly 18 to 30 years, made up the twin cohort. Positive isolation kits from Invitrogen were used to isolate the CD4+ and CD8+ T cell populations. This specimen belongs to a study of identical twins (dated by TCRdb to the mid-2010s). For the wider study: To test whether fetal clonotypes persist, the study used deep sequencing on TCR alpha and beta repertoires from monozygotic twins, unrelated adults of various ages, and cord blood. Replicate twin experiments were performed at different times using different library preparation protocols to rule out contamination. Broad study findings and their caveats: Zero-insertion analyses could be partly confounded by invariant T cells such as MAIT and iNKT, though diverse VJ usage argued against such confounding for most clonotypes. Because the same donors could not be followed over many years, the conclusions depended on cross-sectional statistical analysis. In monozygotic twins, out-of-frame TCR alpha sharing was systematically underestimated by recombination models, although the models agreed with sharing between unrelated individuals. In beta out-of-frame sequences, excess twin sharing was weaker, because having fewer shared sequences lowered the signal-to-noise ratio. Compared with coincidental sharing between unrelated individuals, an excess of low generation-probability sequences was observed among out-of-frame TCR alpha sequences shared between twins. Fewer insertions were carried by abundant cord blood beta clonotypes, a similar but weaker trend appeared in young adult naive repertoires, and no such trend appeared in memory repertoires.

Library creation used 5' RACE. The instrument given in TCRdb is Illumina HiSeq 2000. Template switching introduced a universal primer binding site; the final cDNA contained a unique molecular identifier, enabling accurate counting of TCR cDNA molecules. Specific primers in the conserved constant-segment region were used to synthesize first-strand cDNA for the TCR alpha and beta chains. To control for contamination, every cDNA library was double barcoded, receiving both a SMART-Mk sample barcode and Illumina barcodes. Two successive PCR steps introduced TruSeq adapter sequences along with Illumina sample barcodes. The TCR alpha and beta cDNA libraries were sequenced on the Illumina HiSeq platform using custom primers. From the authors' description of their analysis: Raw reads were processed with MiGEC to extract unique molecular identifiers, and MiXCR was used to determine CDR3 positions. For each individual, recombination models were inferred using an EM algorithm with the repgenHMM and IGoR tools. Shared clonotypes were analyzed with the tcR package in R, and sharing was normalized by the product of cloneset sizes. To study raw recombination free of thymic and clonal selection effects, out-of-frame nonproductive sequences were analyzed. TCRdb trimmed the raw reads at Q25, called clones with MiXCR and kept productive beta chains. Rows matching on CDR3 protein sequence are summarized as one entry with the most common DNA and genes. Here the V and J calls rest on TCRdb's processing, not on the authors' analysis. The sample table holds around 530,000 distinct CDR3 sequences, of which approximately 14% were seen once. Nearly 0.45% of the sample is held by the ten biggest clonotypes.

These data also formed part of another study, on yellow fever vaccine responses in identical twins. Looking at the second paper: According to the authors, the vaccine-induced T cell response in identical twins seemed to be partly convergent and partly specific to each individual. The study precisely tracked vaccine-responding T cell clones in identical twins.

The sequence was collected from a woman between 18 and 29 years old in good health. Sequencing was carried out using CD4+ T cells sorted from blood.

The CDR3 region reads CASSGLGATDTQYF. The base sequence is TGTGCCAGCAGCGGACTTGGAGCCACAGATACGCAGTATTTT. The rearranged segments are TRBV7-6 and TRBJ2-3; the D gene is perhaps TRBD2, on 5 matching bases. V drops 5 bases and J drops 2 bases, leaving 11 bases in between. According to the germline V gene, CDR1 reads SGHVS and CDR2 reads FNYEAQ. From the cysteine through the phenylalanine, the CDR3 covers 14 amino acids. Of all the DNA, just the CDR3 is kept, 42 bases in frame from base 1. The full variable domain, with segments outside the CDR3 supplied by the reference TRBV7-6 and TRBJ2-3 proteins, appears as GAGVSQSPRYKVTKRGQDVALRCDPISGHVSLYWYRQALGQGPEFLTYFNYEAQQDKSGLPNDRFSAERPEGSISTLTIQRTEQRDSAMYRCASSGLGATDTQYFGPGTRLTVL.